The present entry profiles one TCR beta chain with its context. What it recognizes is unknown. This record belongs to a study of shared clonotypes between healthy human individuals. Study background: CD4 naive and CD4 memory each took three plates per donor, while CD8 naive took two and CD8 memory one. Study-level points and caveats: A handful of donors shared approximately 5% of their naive CD4 clonotypes. Estimated richness was generally greater in naive than memory subsets.

CDR3 length equals 16 residues. Trimming cost V 1 base and J 6 bases; bases outside gene matches: 11. The germline CDR1 and CDR2 sequences are SGHAT and FQNNGV. As defined, naive CD8 cells were CD45RO-negative and positively selected for CCR7, with terminally differentiated effector memory CD45RA+ cells excluded. Profiled with immunoSEQ multiplex PCR; TCRdb holds only in-frame clones, not every one. The top ten hold more than 1.5% of the sample, which has about 2.1 million clones, approximately 92% seen once. The chain links TRBV11-2 to TRBJ2-7; 8 nucleotides match TRBD2. This sequence originates from a man aged 18 to 30 in good health. Some clones in this sample may be carry-over from other donors' samples. Source material: naive CD8+ T cells from PBMCs. CDR3 in DNA: TGTGCCAGCAGCTTAGCGGGAGGGGCCCTTAAGGGCGAGCAGTACTTC. Translation: CASSLAGGALKGEQYF.